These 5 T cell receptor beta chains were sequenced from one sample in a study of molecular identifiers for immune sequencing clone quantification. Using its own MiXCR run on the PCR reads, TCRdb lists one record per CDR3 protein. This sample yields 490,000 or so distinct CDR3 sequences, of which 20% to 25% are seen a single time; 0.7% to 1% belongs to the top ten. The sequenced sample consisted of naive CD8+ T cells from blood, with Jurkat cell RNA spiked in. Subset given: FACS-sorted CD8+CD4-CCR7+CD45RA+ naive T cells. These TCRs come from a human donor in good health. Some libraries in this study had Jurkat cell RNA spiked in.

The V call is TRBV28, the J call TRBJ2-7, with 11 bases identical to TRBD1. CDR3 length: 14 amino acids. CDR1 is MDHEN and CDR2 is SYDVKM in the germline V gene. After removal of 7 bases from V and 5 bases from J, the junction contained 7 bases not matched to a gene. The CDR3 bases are TGTGCCAGCACCTCGGACAGGGGGCGGCACGAGCAGTACTTC. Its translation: CASTSDRGRHEQYF.

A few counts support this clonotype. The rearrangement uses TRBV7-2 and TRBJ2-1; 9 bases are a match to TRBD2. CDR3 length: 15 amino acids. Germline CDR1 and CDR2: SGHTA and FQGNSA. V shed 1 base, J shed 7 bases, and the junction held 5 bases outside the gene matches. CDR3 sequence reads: CASSLVTSGGNEQFF. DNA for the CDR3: TGTGCCAGCAGCTTAGTGACTAGCGGCGGAAATGAGCAGTTCTTC.

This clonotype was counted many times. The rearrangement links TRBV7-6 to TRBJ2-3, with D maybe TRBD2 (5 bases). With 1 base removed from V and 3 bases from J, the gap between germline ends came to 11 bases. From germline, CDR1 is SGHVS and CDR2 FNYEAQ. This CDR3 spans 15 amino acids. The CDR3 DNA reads TGTGCCAGCAGCTTAGTTGTCGGGGAGACAGATACGCAGTATTTT. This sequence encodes CASSLVVGETDTQYF.

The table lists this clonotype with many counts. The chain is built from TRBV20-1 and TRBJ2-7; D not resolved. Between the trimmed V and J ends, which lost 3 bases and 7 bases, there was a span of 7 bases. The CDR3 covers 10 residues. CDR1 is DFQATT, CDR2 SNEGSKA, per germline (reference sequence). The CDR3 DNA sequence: TGCAGTGCTAGCTTTGGAGAGCAGTACTTC. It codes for CSASFGEQYF.

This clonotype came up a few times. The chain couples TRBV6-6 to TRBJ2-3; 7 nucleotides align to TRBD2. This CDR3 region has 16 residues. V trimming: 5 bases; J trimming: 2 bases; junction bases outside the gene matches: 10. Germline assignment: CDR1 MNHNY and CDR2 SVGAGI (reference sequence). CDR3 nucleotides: TGTGCCAGCAGTACAATTACCCGGGACTACACAGATACGCAGTATTTT. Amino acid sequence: CASSTITRDYTDTQYF.